This TCR beta chain was sequenced during a study of cytomegalovirus exposure and HLA in healthy donors. Whole-study findings and limits: A later analysis linked a missense variant in DCLRE1C to the trimming of TCR beta V and J genes. Cytomegalovirus association was assigned to approximately 160 TCR beta chains. The classifier, whose performance was assessed in both the original and validation cohorts, reportedly diagnosed cytomegalovirus status with high specificity and sensitivity.

Primers for the PCR totalled 60 Vbeta and 13 Jbeta. Data came from immunoSEQ multiplex PCR; TCRdb stores just in-frame clones and leaves some out. Here the sample spans just under 65,000 clones, roughly 78% being singletons. Trimming pared 4 bases from V and 6 bases from J, leaving 10 bases between. This CDR3 has 13 residues. Germline values: CDR1 SGHTA, CDR2 FQGTGA. This clone was seen only a few times. The antigen is not known. The TCR originated in a young woman in good health and CMV-seronegative. This rearrangement joins TRBV7-3 to TRBJ2-1; D unresolved. The sample was PBMCs. This CDR3 is CASSWQPGNEQFF. The CDR3 nucleotides are TGTGCCAGCAGCTGGCAGCCAGGCAATGAGCAGTTCTTC.